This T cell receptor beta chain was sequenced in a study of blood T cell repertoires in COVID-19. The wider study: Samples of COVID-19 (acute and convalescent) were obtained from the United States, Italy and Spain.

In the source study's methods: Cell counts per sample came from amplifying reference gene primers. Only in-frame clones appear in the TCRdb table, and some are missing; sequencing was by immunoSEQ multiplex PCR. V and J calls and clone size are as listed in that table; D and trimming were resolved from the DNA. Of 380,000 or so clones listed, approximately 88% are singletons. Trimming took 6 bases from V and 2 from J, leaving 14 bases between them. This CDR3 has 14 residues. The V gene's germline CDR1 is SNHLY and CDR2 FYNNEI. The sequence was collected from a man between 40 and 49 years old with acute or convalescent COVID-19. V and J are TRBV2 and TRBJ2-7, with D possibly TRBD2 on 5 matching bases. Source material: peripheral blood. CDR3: CASSLLSGTYEQYF. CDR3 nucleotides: TGTGCCAGCAGCTTGCTTTCGGGGACCTACGAGCAGTACTTC.